Listed here are 4 T cell receptor beta chains from one sample, sequenced in a study of OX40 agonist ivuxolimab in advanced cancers. The method was immunoSEQ multiplex PCR; TCRdb's version includes in-frame clones alone and lacks a portion of them. The table shows over 75,000 clones, with approximately 94% occurring only once. This specimen was CD4+ or CD8+ T cells sorted from blood, taken in a trial of the OX40 agonist ivuxolimab. These TCRs come from an adult with an advanced solid tumor such as melanoma, head and neck, liver or kidney cancer.

The chain recombines TRBV4-1 with TRBJ2-5; 9 nucleotides align to TRBD1. The CDR3 covers 12 residues. Trimming at V came to 9 bases and at J to 10 bases, leaving 9 bases not matched to a gene. The germline gives CDR1 MGHRA, CDR2 YSYEKL. CDR3 sequence (DNA): TGCGCCAGTGGGACAGGGTTGGGGGGCCAGTACTTC. Protein sequence: CASGTGLGGQYF.

The chain joins TRBV19 to TRBJ1-6; 7 nucleotides match TRBD1. The V gene's germline CDR1 is LNHDA and CDR2 SQIVND (reference sequence). The CDR3 totals 13 residues. With V trimmed by 3 bases and J by 7 bases, 0 bases remained unmatched. The CDR3: CASSMTGNSPLHF. The CDR3, as DNA: TGTGCCAGTAGTATGACAGGGAATTCACCCCTCCACTTT.

This clone appeared once. CDR3 residues: CASSLGTNTEAFF. The CDR3 DNA follows: TGTGCCAGCAGCCTGGGAACGAACACTGAAGCTTTCTTT. The V and J genes are TRBV14 and TRBJ1-1; D not certain. The CDR3 is made up of 13 amino acids. Trimming removed 4 bases at V and 1 base at J, with 7 bases between. Germline CDR1 reads SGHDN; CDR2 reads FVKESK.

The V gene is TRBV10-3, the J gene TRBJ2-7; 12 bases are shared with TRBD2. Germline V lookup: CDR1 ENHRY, CDR2 SYGVKD. The CDR3 consists of 16 residues. V shed 6 bases, J shed 2 bases, and the junction held 8 bases outside the gene matches. The DNA of the CDR3 is TGTGCCATCAGCCCCTCTAGCGGGAGGGCCCCCTACGAGCAGTACTTC. It encodes CAISPSSGRAPYEQYF.